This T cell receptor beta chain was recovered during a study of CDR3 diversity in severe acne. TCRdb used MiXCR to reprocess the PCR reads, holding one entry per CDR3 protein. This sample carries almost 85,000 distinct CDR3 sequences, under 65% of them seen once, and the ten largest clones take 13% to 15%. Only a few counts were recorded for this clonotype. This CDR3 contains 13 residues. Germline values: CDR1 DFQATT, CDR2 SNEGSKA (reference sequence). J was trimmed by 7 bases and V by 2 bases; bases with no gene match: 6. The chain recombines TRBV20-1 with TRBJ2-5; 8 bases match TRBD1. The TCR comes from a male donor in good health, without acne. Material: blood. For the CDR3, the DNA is TGCAGTGCTAGAAAAGGGCAGGGGGCGACCCAGTACTTC. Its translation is CSARKGQGATQYF.